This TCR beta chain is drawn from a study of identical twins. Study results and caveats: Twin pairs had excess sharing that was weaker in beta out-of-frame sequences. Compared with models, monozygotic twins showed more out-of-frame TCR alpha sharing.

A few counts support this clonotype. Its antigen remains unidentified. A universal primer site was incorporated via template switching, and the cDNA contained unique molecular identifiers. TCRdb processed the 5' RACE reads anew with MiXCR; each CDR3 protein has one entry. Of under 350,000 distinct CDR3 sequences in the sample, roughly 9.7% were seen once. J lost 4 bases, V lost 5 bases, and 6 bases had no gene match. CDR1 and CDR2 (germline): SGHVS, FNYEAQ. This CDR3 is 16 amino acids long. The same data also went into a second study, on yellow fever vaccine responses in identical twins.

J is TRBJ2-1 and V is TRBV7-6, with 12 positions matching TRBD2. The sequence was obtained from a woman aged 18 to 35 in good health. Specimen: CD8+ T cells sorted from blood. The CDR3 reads CASSEGLAGLYNEQFF. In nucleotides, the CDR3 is TGTGCCAGCAGCGAAGGACTAGCGGGACTATACAATGAGCAGTTCTTC.